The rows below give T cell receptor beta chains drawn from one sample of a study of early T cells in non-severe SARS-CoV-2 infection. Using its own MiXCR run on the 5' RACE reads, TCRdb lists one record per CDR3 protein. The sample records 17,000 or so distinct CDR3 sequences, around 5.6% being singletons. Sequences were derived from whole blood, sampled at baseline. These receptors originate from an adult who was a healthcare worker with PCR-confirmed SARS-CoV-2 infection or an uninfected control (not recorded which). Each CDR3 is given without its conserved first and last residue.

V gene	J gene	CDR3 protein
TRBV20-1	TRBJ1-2	SARIRDPDRGNGYT
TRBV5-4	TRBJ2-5	ASSLPKETQY
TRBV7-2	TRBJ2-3	ASSSRQTPQY
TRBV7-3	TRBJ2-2	ASSLRGGNTGELF
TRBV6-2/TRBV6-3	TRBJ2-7	ASSYLGLYEQY
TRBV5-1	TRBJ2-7	ASSLRIGRSYEQY
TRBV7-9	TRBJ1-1	ASSPRGENTEAF
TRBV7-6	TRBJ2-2	ASSLALDGAGELF
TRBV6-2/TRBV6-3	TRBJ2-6	ASSYDNSGANVLT
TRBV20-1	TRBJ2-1	SARGTGDVEQF
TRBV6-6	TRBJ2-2	ASRGLTNTGELF
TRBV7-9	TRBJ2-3	ASSPKATQY
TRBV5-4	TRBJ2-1	ASSLAKKRGVYEQF
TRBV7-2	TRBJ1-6	ASSLAGVPLH
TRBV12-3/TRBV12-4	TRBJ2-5	ASSLFGTRTTETQY
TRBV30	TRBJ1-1	AWSVSGDGTEAF
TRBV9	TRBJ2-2	ASSERTGGASGELF
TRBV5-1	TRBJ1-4	ASSDAVLGANEKLF